The clone carrying this TCR beta chain was observed at least ten times. As yet, its antigen is unknown. The data stem from a study of T cell repertoires in cytomegalovirus infection. On the study more broadly: Public TCR beta signatures indicated both CMV infection and matching HLA type. Whole-study results and caveats: Across the ex vivo response, the dominant clonotypes were HLA-C-restricted CMV-specific TCR beta clonotypes. Carriage of CMV together with the relevant HLA was identifiable through cumulative public TCR beta family frequency.

MiXCR, applied by TCRdb to the reads, yields one record per CDR3 protein. The profile covers 90,000 to 130,000 distinct CDR3 sequences, with about 9.4% appearing a single time and approximately 31% taken by the ten largest. Trimming removed 5 bases from V and 7 bases from J, with 19 bases in between. Per the germline V gene, CDR1 is SGHTA and CDR2 is FQGNSA. This CDR3 contains 15 residues. This chain uses TRBV7-2 with TRBJ2-3; possibly TRBD1 for D (6 bases). The TCR comes from a human donor in good health (CMV status not recorded). Some clones in this sample may be carry-over from other donors' samples. The sequencing input was PBMCs, sequenced either directly or after in vitro stimulation (not recorded which). The CDR3 DNA reads TGTGCCAGCAGCCCAACATTCGGGACACTCAATACGCAGTATTTT. It specifies CASSPTFGTLNTQYF.